This T cell receptor (beta chain) came from a study of OX40 agonist ivuxolimab in advanced cancers. At the level of the study: Every 2 weeks, patients got intravenous ivuxolimab at one of six dose levels (0.01-10 mg/kg).

Whole-study results and caveats: CD8+ T cells (on average) carried more expanded clones than CD4+ T cells.

Germline-derived CDR1 and CDR2 are MNHEY and SVGAGI. Unmatched junction bases numbered 12, after V lost 11 bases and J lost 7 bases. The CDR3 runs to 13 residues. The cohort excluded patients with autoimmune disease history or systemic immunosuppression. Sequencing was performed with immunoSEQ multiplex PCR; in TCRdb, only in-frame clones are kept and a portion is missing. The profile shows about 84,000 clones, approximately 88% of them singletons. Details on this clone: Its matching antigen is unknown.

This receptor was identified in an adult with an advanced solid tumor such as melanoma, head and neck, liver or kidney cancer. The rearrangement joins TRBV6-5 to TRBJ1-2, with 8 bases identical to TRBD1. This specimen consisted of CD4+ or CD8+ T cells sorted from blood, obtained in a trial of the OX40 agonist ivuxolimab. The CDR3 nucleotides read TGTGCCGTTCTGGCTGGACAGGGTCGTGGCTACACCTTC. Translation gives CAVLAGQGRGYTF.